This record covers a single TCR beta chain. The sorted-subset replicate PCRs were given approximately 190 ng DNA, which is roughly 30,000 T cell genomes. The protocol was immunoSEQ multiplex PCR, while the TCRdb copy is restricted to in-frame clones and leaves out a portion. The sample lists more than 2 million clones, about 94% occurring once. Every donor, a Caucasian adult, lived in Nashville, Tennessee. This sample stems from a study of shared clonotypes between healthy human individuals. Germline CDR1 reads LNHDA; CDR2 reads SQIVND (reference sequence). The V and J ends lost 7 bases and 6 bases respectively, with 18 bases between them. CDR3 length: 15 residues.

The sample taken for sequencing was naive CD4+ T cells sorted from blood. The subset here: CD45RA+ positively selected. The chain carries TRBV19 and TRBJ2-2; either TRBD1 or TRBD2 may fit D (5 bases each). The sequence was obtained from a man aged 18 to 30 in good health. CDR3 region: CASTSGTRVSGELFF. In DNA, the CDR3 is TGTGCCAGTACCTCAGGGACGCGGGTGTCCGGGGAGCTGTTTTTT.